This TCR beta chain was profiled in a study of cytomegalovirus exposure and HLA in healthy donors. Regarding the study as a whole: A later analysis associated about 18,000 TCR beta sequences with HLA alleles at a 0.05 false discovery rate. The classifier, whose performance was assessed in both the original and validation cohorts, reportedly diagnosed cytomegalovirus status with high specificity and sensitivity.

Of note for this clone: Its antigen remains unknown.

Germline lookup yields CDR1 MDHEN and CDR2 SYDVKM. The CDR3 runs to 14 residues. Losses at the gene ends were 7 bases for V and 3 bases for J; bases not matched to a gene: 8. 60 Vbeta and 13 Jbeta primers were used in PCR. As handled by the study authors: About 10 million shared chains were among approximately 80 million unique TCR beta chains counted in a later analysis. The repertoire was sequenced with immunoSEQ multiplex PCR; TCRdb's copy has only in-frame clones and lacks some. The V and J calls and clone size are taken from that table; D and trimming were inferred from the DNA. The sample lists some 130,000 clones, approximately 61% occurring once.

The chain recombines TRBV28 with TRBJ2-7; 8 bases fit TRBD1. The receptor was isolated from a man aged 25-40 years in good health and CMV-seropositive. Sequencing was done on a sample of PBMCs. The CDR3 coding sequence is TGTGCCAGCATTGGTTCAGGGGGCATCTACGAGCAGTACTTC. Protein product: CASIGSGGIYEQYF.